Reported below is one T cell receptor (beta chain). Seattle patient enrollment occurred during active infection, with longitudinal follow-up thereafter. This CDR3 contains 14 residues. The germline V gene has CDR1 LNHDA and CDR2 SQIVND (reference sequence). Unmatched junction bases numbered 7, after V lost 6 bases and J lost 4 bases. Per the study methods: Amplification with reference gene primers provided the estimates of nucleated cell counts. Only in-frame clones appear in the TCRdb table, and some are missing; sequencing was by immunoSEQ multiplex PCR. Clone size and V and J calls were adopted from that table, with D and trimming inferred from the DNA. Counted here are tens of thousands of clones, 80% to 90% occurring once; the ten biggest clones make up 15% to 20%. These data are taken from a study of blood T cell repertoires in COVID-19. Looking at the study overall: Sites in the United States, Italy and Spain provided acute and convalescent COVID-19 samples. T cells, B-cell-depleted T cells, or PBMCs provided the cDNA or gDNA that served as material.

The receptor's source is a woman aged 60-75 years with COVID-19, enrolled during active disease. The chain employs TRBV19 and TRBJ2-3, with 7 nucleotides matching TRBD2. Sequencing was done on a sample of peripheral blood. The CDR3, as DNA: TGTGCCAGTAGGGAGGGAGGGGACCCAGATACGCAGTATTTT. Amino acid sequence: CASREGGDPDTQYF. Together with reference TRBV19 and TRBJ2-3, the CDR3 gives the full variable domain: DGGITQSPKYLFRKEGQNVTLSCEQNLNHDAMYWYRQDPGQGLRLIYYSQIVNDFQKGDIAEGYSVSREKKESFPLTVTSAQKNPTAFYLCASREGGDPDTQYFGPGTRLTVL.